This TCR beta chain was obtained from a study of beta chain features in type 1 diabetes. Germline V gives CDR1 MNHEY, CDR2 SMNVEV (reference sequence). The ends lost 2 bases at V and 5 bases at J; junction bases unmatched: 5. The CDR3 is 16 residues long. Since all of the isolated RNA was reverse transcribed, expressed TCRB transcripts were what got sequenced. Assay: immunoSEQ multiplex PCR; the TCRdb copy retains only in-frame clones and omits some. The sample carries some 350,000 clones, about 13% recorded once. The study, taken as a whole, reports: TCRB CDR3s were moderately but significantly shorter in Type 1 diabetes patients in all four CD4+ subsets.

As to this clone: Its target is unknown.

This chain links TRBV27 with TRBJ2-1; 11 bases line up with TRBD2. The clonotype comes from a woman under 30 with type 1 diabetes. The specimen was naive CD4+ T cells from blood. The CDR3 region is CASSLRTGLADNEQFF. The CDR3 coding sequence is TGTGCCAGCAGTTTACGGACGGGACTAGCGGACAATGAGCAGTTCTTC.